The text below deals with one T cell receptor beta chain. This clone occurred once. Its antigen is still unknown. Base qualities are missing; no much larger clone stands one base away. The data were obtained in a study of cytomegalovirus exposure and HLA in healthy donors (dated by TCRdb to the late 2010s). For the wider study: An earlier analysis of approximately 550 of the donors reported about 290 Gb of sequence data and around 120 million unique TCR beta sequences from about 179 million T cells. Among the roughly 370 genotyped donors, around 81% belonged to the genetic ancestry cluster associated with self-reported Caucasian donors. In the later analysis, no new phenotypic data were used to find candidate immune exposures; instead, reliance was placed on TCR beta sequences and their occurrence across donors. About 300 gigabases of sequencing data and 70 million to 95 million unique TCR sequences made up an early release that covered about 640 HLA-typed donors. Donor age, sex, ethnicity and CMV serostatus were compiled together with the repertoire data. The T cell repertoires of under 700 subjects were profiled by immunosequencing and related to cytomegalovirus serostatus. A separate validation cohort of approximately 120 different subjects was used in addition to the roughly 670-subject first cohort. A later genetic analysis used genome-wide SNP genotypes for about 65% of the roughly 670 donors, treating that subset as a discovery cohort. The aim of the study was to test whether cataloging public T cell receptors could identify signatures of past pathogen exposure. A handful of DR-DQ haplotypes were handled as single units for association and clustering because linkage in the cohort was strong. The study combined high-throughput TCR immunosequencing, statistical association of individual TCRs with disease status, and machine learning to predict cytomegalovirus infection status. A later analysis re-analyzed previously published TCR beta repertoires from 650 to 800 donors and added high-resolution HLA genotyping to study TCR occurrence patterns. HLA typing covered class I and class II loci at four-digit resolution. Across around 400 genotyped donors of the cohort, an average of roughly 250,000 unique TCR beta nucleotide sequences per donor were sequenced, and roughly 20% of those sequences were non-productive. Every discovery cohort repertoire had been produced on one sequencing platform. The number of typed donors differed by locus: about 620-640 for A, B, C, DRB1 and DQB1; approximately 530 for DQA1; 606 for DPA1; and 400 to 480 for DPB1. To decide whether each TCR beta V gene segment behaved as functional or pseudogenic, an earlier analysis of approximately 620 of the donors relied on high-throughput TCR beta sequencing. General study outcomes and caveats: When HLA alleles, especially DR and DQ, strongly co-occurred, attributing TCR associations to individual alleles was difficult. In a later analysis, HLA-associated TCR beta chains were found to be more clonally expanded and to have lower generation probabilities than equally common non-associated chains. In a later analysis, most CMV-associated TCR beta chains were found to appear HLA-restricted, with HLA associations seemingly driven largely by CMV exposure. This cohort had only TCR beta chains sequenced, and the lack of alpha or paired-chain data limited which features could be detected. Because some donors lacked HLA typing at each locus, the association tests relied only on the typed subset. According to a later analysis, TCR association rates differed among HLA loci, with DRB1 alleles showing the most associated TCRs and HLA-C alleles showing the fewest. The classifier was reported to diagnose cytomegalovirus status with high specificity and sensitivity in both the original cohort and the validation cohort. A few of the identified cytomegalovirus-associated TCR beta chains were confirmed in vitro to be specific for cytomegalovirus antigens. A further reported finding was that TCR beta sequences accurately predicted the HLA-A and HLA-B alleles for most subjects in the first cohort. It was suggested by the authors that the approach could potentially be generalized to other disease states and immunological phenotypes. A later analysis reported that several top co-occurrence clusters appeared linked to parvovirus B19, influenza, CMV and Epstein-Barr virus. Compared with the roughly 710-donor mean, donors in an Asian-associated ancestry cluster had fewer N-insertions in productive TCRs, according to a later genetic analysis. Immune exposure information for the cohort was limited to CMV serostatus. Across donors, most TCR sequences were observed very rarely, whereas some public TCRs were present in many individuals. At a false discovery rate of 0.05, a later analysis linked 16,951 TCR beta sequences to specific HLA alleles. The presence/absence analyses assumed that sequencing depth was roughly uniform across donors, and that assumption may not be true. The sequencing pipeline was judged likely to have produced a cluster of highly shared sequence variants as a technical artifact. In the study, some 180 TCR beta chains were listed as associated with cytomegalovirus. Linkage disequilibrium might explain the correlated functional status among segregating V segments, but an unknown experimental factor could not be excluded. In an earlier analysis of 587 of the donors, most TCR beta V segments appeared in productive rearrangements about 87% or about 30% of the time, broadly matching IMGT annotations. The earlier analysis of fewer than 750 of the donors excluded approximately 15 rarely observed V segments, including chromosome 9 orphons, because counts were too low. V-gene and J-gene trimming of TCR beta chains was associated with a missense DCLRE1C variant in a later genetic analysis, and the association was replicated in an independent cohort.

Library creation used the immunoSEQ multiplex PCR assay. A mixture of 60 forward primers for TCR Vbeta segments and 13 reverse primers for TCR Jbeta segments was used in the multiplex PCR. The CDR3 region of rearranged TCR beta genes was amplified from genomic DNA by a multiplex PCR assay. The amplified TCR beta libraries were sequenced on the Illumina HiSeq System as 87-base-pair reads. Under the source paper's analysis protocol: A later analysis counted about 80 million unique TCR beta chains across the 550 to 700 repertoires, and 9 million to 14 million of these chains were shared by at least two donors. To remove PCR and sequencing errors, raw reads were error-corrected and collapsed into unique sequences using a nearest-neighbor algorithm that merged closely related sequences. V, D and J gene segments were assigned by aligning CDR3 sequences to IMGT reference sequences. For a sequence to be retained, a match of at least six nucleotides was required to both a V gene segment and a J gene segment. A rearrangement counted as productive if the CDR3 had no stop codons and remained in frame with V and J, and every other rearrangement counted as non-productive. Following IMGT convention, CDR3 was defined as the stretch from the second conserved V-encoded cysteine up to the conserved J-encoded phenylalanine. The earlier analysis of a few hundred of the donors excluded sequences that lacked an unambiguous match to a single V gene segment. An earlier analysis of a few hundred of the donors called V segments functional above 56.7% productive rearrangements and segregating when the between-donor standard deviation exceeded 5%. A statistical classification framework was built to diagnose cytomegalovirus status from the catalog of TCR beta chain sequences. A later analysis assigned V and J genes by comparing TCR nucleotide sequences with IMGT/GENE-DB human TR gene sequences. A later analysis assigned CDR3 sequences and most-parsimonious VDJ recombination scenarios with the TCRdist pipeline. In a later analysis, every TCR beta chain was defined by the combination of its CDR3 amino acid sequence and its V-gene family, and reads without a unique V-gene family were dropped. A later analysis removed 592 highly shared, low-generation-probability nucleotide sequences to deal with suspected cross-contamination and a sequencing artifact. In a later analysis, a clonal expansion index was calculated for each public chain from normalized within-repertoire ranks of inferred template counts. Generation probabilities in a later analysis came from a VDJ recombination model fitted to out-of-frame rearrangements, and those results were checked against IGoR. In a later analysis, hypergeometric tests were used to score TCR-TCR, TCR-HLA and TCR-CMV co-occurrence, with a repertoire-size bias correction applied to TCR pairs. In a later analysis, false discovery rates were estimated by permuting HLA or CMV assignments 20 times. In a later analysis, co-occurring TCRs were grouped using DBSCAN, and TCRdist sequence similarity was added for clustering within HLA-allele-positive subsets. Repertoires with fewer than 30,000 or more than 120,000 public chains, plus five repertoires with anomalous nucleotide sharing, were excluded from co-occurrence clustering. The source is immuneACCESS, and TCRdb retained only in-frame sequences with V and J called. Part of the clones is not carried over; for the studies checked, unresolved V genes explain less than half of this, and the remainder is unexplained. Clonal size and the V and J genes are those of that table, whereas D and trimming came from the DNA. A total of approximately 300,000 clones appear in this sample, about 80% of them only once. Clones ranked in the top ten supply about 0.28% of the sample.

The cohort was made up of roughly 670 healthy bone marrow donors. At the time of sampling, every cohort member was nominally healthy, though immune exposures that went unrecorded were likely present. The donor tested CMV seronegative and was one of the 352 seronegative cohort members. Every donor gave a peripheral blood sample, and the peripheral blood mononuclear cells from that sample were used for TCR beta sequencing. The Qiagen DNeasy Blood Extraction Kit was used to extract genomic DNA from the blood cell samples. The sequencing sample was made of PBMCs. This clonotype was obtained from a girl aged 2 to 10 in good health and CMV-seronegative.

The nucleotides are TGTGCCAGCAGGGGACTGGGACTACGTCAGATGGATACGCAGTATTTT. Its protein is CASRGLGLRQMDTQYF. This receptor chain uses TRBV11-1 and TRBJ2-3; 7 middle bases align to TRBD2. CDR1 and CDR2 are drawn from the germline V gene (reference sequence): SGHAT, FQDESV. V is pruned by 6 bases and J by 6 bases, leaving 15 bases of the junction without a gene match. There are 16 amino acids in the CDR3, from cysteine to phenylalanine inclusive. The sequence is cut down to CDR3 DNA, 48 bases in frame from base 1.